This T cell receptor (beta chain) was captured in a study of shared clonotypes between healthy human individuals (dated by TCRdb to the early 2020s). Looking at the study overall: The cohort included a few men and a couple of women between 18 and 49 years of age. Between about 0.9 and 8.9 billion PBMCs per donor were obtained by leukapheresis. Blood TCR repertoires of 5 or 6 healthy adults were deeply sequenced to estimate repertoire size and the extent of clonotype sharing between individuals. For each donor, three plates each were used for CD4 naive and CD4 memory, two plates were used for CD8 naive, and one plate was used for CD8 memory. Different laboratories and diverse techniques were used to prepare libraries and sequence TCR repertoires, to increase sequencing depth and limit assay-specific biases.

CD8 naive samples were obtained by positive selection for CCR7 among CD45RO-negative cells, yielding a CD45RA+CCR7+ population from which TemRA cells were excluded. Healthy HIV-negative adults with no recently reported acute infections or vaccinations were included as donors. Only Caucasian adults living in Nashville, Tennessee, USA were represented among the donors. After blood collection by leukapheresis, PBMCs were isolated using Ficoll-Histopaque density gradient centrifugation and then cryopreserved in the vapor phase of liquid nitrogen. Analytical flow cytometry was used to check the purity and quantity of each magnetically sorted T cell population. From each sorted fraction, genomic DNA was isolated and quantified by UV absorbance on a Nanodrop 2000c. V has 2 bases trimmed and J has 4 bases trimmed; junction bases matching no gene number 10. Including the terminal cysteine and phenylalanine, the CDR3 comprises 16 residues. The read is trimmed to its CDR3 DNA, 48 bases read in frame from base 1. The CDR1 and CDR2 encoded by the germline V gene are MGHRA and YSYEKL.

Overall study outcomes, separate from this receptor: Naive subsets generally had larger estimated clonotype richness than memory subsets did. Because the study included only a small number of donors, the genetic and exposure-history diversity represented was limited. Clonotypes shared by all four sorted-subset donors showed higher generation probabilities than non-shared clonotypes. When a handful of donors were compared, the shared fraction of clonotypes was about 5.4% for naive CD4, around 4% for naive CD8, roughly 2.5% for memory CD4, and approximately 0.4% for memory CD8. Incomplete sequencing was indicated by rarefaction of sorted-subset datasets, despite the large sequencing depth. Sampling was restricted to blood, and TCR repertoires in tissue are likely to differ from TCR repertoires in blood. Pairwise subsampling led to the expectation that sequencing depth would affect the degree of clonotype sharing among donors.

As to this clone: Its cognate antigen has yet to be identified. Qualities for individual bases were not recorded, and no much larger clone is one base off.

TCR CDR3 regions were amplified from genomic DNA by multiplex PCR using the deep immunoSEQ assay. Extracted genomic DNA from each cell subset was spread evenly across all wells of several immunoSEQ 96-well plates, with each plate serving as a replicate. For sorted subsets, each replicate PCR was loaded with approximately 200 ng genomic DNA, equivalent to 32,000 or so T cell genomes. The purified libraries were quantified using a Qubit 3.0 fluorometer, sized with a Bioanalyzer 2100, and then quantified again using the KAPA Library Quantification kit. Every immunoSEQ 96-well plate was sequenced on a dedicated single-read 150-cycle Illumina NextSeq 550 flow cell. The authors' analysis ran thus. Because the immunoSEQ output held only junctional sequences and lacked quality scores, the filtering could not match the filtering applied to full-length reads. Sequences were annotated with PyIR, a Python wrapper for IgBLAST v1.9, using IMGT germline references to assign V/J genes and CDR3. Any read was removed if the V/J assignment was weak (E-value above 1e-6), the CDR3 was missing, or the read contained stop codons, out-of-frame junctions, or ambiguous translated residues. V3J clonotypes were defined by identical inferred V gene, J gene, and CDR3 amino acid sequence. The percentage overlap between two repertoires was calculated by dividing the number of shared unique clonotypes by the size of the smaller repertoire. Richness of each repertoire was evaluated using RTK rarefaction, the Chao1 estimator, and Recon v2.1 estimates of unobserved clonotypes. For all TCRbeta clonotypes obtained by the gDNA method from a few donors, generation probabilities were computed with OLGA. The immuneACCESS repertoire file appears here via TCRdb, limited to in-frame rearrangements. These files lack a portion of the clones; in checked studies, under half of the deficit traces to unresolved V genes, and the cause of the others is not known. The V and J calls and clone size come from that table; D and trimming were worked out from the DNA. The sample table shows approximately 2,000,000 clones, and around 93% are seen once. The ten largest clonotypes hold around 1.7% of the sample.

Sequencing was performed on naive CD8+ T cells from PBMCs. The cell subset or site label here, explained by the study, means: CD45RA+CCR7+. The receptor chain draws on TRBV4-1 and TRBJ2-7; a stretch of 8 junction bases matches TRBD2. The sequence came from a man aged 18 to 30 in good health. Some clones in this sample may be carry-over from other donors' samples. In nucleotides, the sequence is TGCGCCAGCAGCCAATACCGGGGGGGGCCCCTATACGAGCAGTACTTC. Protein translation: CASSQYRGGPLYEQYF.